What follows are 19 T cell receptor beta chains derived from one specimen sequenced in a study of OX40 agonist ivuxolimab in advanced cancers. The table came from immunoSEQ multiplex PCR; TCRdb's copy has only in-frame clones and leaves some out. Of 45,000 to 65,000 clones listed, 80% to 90% are singletons. The sequenced sample was CD4+ or CD8+ T cells sorted from blood, obtained in a trial of the OX40 agonist ivuxolimab. The source is an adult with an advanced solid tumor such as melanoma, head and neck, liver or kidney cancer.

This clone has a handful of counts. The J gene is TRBJ1-5, the V gene TRBV2; TRBD1 might be the D (6 bases). Between the trimmed V and J ends, which lost 4 bases and 2 bases, there was a span of 9 bases. The V gene's germline CDR1 is SNHLY and CDR2 FYNNEI. The CDR3 length is 14 residues. The CDR3 sequence: CASSGGGGNQPQHF. DNA of the CDR3: TGTGCCAGCAGTGGAGGGGGAGGCAATCAGCCCCAGCATTTT.

The V call is TRBV6-6, the J call TRBJ2-7; D gene ambiguous. Germline CDR1 MNHNY, CDR2 SVGAGI (reference sequence). The CDR3 has 12 amino acids. The germline V and J ends were trimmed by 4 bases and 4 bases, with 8 bases remaining between them. This chain's CDR3 is CASSSLKYEQYF. The CDR3 DNA follows: TGTGCCAGCAGTTCGCTTAAGTACGAGCAGTACTTC.

This rearrangement joins TRBV6-1 to TRBJ2-4; D perhaps matches TRBD2 (7 bases). Trimming stripped 0 bases from V and 0 bases from J, with 15 bases between. Germline values: CDR1 MNHNS, CDR2 SASEGT. The CDR3 is made up of 18 amino acids. The CDR3 is CASSEALGGVRAKNIQYF. As DNA, the CDR3 is TGTGCCAGCAGTGAAGCGCTAGGGGGGGTAAGAGCCAAAAACATTCAGTACTTC.

This clone appeared a single time. V gene TRBV29-1 combines with J gene TRBJ2-3; TRBD2 matches at 10 bases. CDR1 SQVTM and CDR2 ANQGSEA come from the germline V gene. The CDR3 loop spans 13 amino acids. Losses at the gene ends were 5 bases for V and 6 bases for J; bases not matched to a gene: 5. The CDR3 DNA is TGCAGCGTTTCTAGCGGGGGCCCGGATACGCAGTATTTT. Its protein is CSVSSGGPDTQYF.

The V call is TRBV10-3, the J call TRBJ2-2; 7 bases line up with TRBD1. The trim removed 8 bases at V and 5 bases at J, leaving 5 bases unmatched. CDR1 is ENHRY and CDR2 is SYGVKD in the germline V gene. The CDR3 consists of 13 residues. CDR3 loop: CAIQGTATGELFF. The CDR3 region has the DNA TGTGCCATCCAAGGGACAGCTACCGGGGAGCTGTTTTTT.

This chain connects TRBV11-3 to TRBJ2-2; D is ambiguous. Germline CDR1 reads SGHNT; CDR2 reads YENEEA. V was shortened by 0 bases and J by 5 bases, with 13 bases between the two germline ends. The CDR3 sequence is 16 residues long. Here the CDR3 DNA reads TGTGCCAGCAGCTTAGATCTGGCAGGAACTACCGGGGAGCTGTTTTTT. Protein: CASSLDLAGTTGELFF.

V and J are TRBV6-1 and TRBJ1-5; D possibly corresponds to TRBD1 (5 bases). The V end lost 4 bases, the J end lost 5 bases, and 12 bases lay between the germline ends. The germline gives CDR1 MNHNS, CDR2 SASEGT. The CDR3 consists of 14 residues. The DNA of the CDR3 is TGTGCCAGCAGTGGTAGGGGCGGTGATCAGCCCCAGCATTTT. The encoded protein is CASSGRGGDQPQHF.

To note about this clone: One junction end does not reproduce the germline sequence, and a read error may be involved. The CDR3 region has the DNA TGTGCCAGCAGCCTAGCGGGGAGATACAATGAGCAGTTCTTC. Amino acid sequence: CASSLAGRYNEQFF. The chain links TRBV7-2 to TRBJ2-1, with 9 bases lining up with TRBD2. CDR1 SGHTA and CDR2 FQGNSA come from the germline V gene. There are 14 residues in the CDR3.

J is TRBJ1-1 and V is TRBV19; no clear D. Trimming stripped 3 bases from V and 4 bases from J, with 15 bases between. The germline CDR1 and CDR2 sequences are LNHDA and SQIVND (reference sequence). This CDR3 has 15 residues. The CDR3 sequence: CASSIGPWGGTEAFF. The CDR3 nucleotides read TGTGCCAGTAGTATCGGCCCCTGGGGTGGCACTGAAGCTTTCTTT.

J is TRBJ1-2 and V is TRBV2; D might be TRBD1 (6 bases). Trimming shortened V by 5 bases and J by 5 bases, and 9 bases separated the two germline ends. The CDR3 runs 12 residues. Germline V gene lookup returns CDR1 SNHLY and CDR2 FYNNEI. In DNA, the CDR3 is TGTGCCAGCAGTTTACAGGGATATGGCTACACCTTC. This codes for CASSLQGYGYTF.

This chain uses TRBV9 with TRBJ1-2, with 7 positions matching TRBD1. Trimming removed 4 bases from V and 5 bases from J; junction bases left unmatched: 8. CDR1 SGDLS and CDR2 YYNGEE come from the germline V gene. The CDR3 has 14 residues. CDR3 nucleotide sequence: TGTGCCAGCAGCCCTCAACAGGGGTGGTATGGCTACACCTTC. Translation gives CASSPQQGWYGYTF.

This clone was seen just once. The CDR3 DNA is TGTGCCAGCACCCATACTAGCGGGGGGGCCAGTGAGCAGTTCTTC. This codes for CASTHTSGGASEQFF. The rearrangement joins TRBV6-5 to TRBJ2-1; 13 bases agree with TRBD2. Looked up from germline, CDR1 is MNHEY and CDR2 is SVGAGI. The CDR3 loop spans 15 amino acids. Trimming removed 7 bases from V and 9 bases from J; junction bases left unmatched: 9.

This sequence joins TRBV2 and TRBJ2-5, with D hard to call. Germline V gene data show CDR1 as SNHLY and CDR2 as FYNNEI. This CDR3 spans 12 amino acids. V was shortened by 0 bases and J by 5 bases, with 4 bases between the two germline ends. The CDR3 loop is CASSEARETQYF. The CDR3, as DNA: TGTGCCAGCAGTGAAGCTCGGGAGACCCAGTACTTC.

The chain carries TRBV15 and TRBJ2-2; possible D gene TRBD2, 6 bases. CDR1 is LNHNV and CDR2 is YYDKDF in the germline V gene (reference sequence). This CDR3 contains 16 residues. Trimming took off 3 bases at V and 1 base at J, with 12 bases between the two ends. The CDR3 DNA follows: TGTGCCACCAGCAGTAGACTAGTGGGGAACACCGGGGAGCTGTTTTTT. This sequence encodes CATSSRLVGNTGELFF.

A few counts support this clone. This chain joins TRBV28 and TRBJ1-6, with 9 bases that match TRBD1. CDR3 length equals 14 residues. Trimming took 5 bases from V and 11 from J; bases not matched to a gene: 7. Germline loops: CDR1 MDHEN, CDR2 SYDVKM. The CDR3 loop reads CASSTGTGRTPLHF. The CDR3 bases are TGTGCCAGCAGTACCGGGACAGGGCGGACACCCCTCCACTTT.

The chain carries TRBV7-2 and TRBJ2-5; no firm D call. Germline V gene data show CDR1 as SGHTA and CDR2 as FQGNSA. The ends were cut back, 3 bases at V and 0 bases at J, with 8 bases in the middle. This CDR3 has 14 residues. The CDR3 nucleotides are TGTGCCAGCAGCTTGTCGGACCACCAAGAGACCCAGTACTTC. Its protein product is CASSLSDHQETQYF.

This sequence joins TRBV18 and TRBJ2-1; the D gene could be TRBD1 or TRBD2 (5 bases each). Germline assignment: CDR1 KGHSH and CDR2 LQKENI. CDR3 size: 15 residues. Between the trimmed V and J ends, which lost 3 bases and 8 bases, there was a span of 17 bases. Here the CDR3 reads CASSPDRGSADEQFF. CDR3 nucleotide sequence: TGTGCCAGCTCACCCGACAGAGGGTCGGCGGATGAGCAGTTCTTC. Combining the CDR3 with reference TRBV18 and TRBJ2-1 gives the whole variable domain NAGVMQNPRHLVRRRGQEARLRCSPMKGHSHVYWYRQLPEEGLKFMVYLQKENIIDESGMPKERFSAEFPKEGPSILRIQQVVRGDSAAYFCASSPDRGSADEQFFGPGTRLTVL.

The genes are TRBV5-1 and TRBJ2-2; 8 bases agree with TRBD2. Per germline, CDR1 SGHRS and CDR2 YFSETQ. The junction had 11 bases not matched to a gene; V was cut back by 0 bases and J by 4 bases. The CDR3 length is 18 residues. The CDR3 region is CASSLAPAGGSVTGELFF. CDR3 in DNA: TGCGCCAGCAGCTTGGCCCCCGCGGGAGGATCCGTCACCGGGGAGCTGTTTTTT.

In DNA, the CDR3 is TGTGCCAGCAGCAGACAGTATGGCTACACCTTC. Amino acid sequence: CASSRQYGYTF. The V call is TRBV6-1, the J call TRBJ1-2; tentative D call: TRBD1 (5 bases). This CDR3 spans 11 amino acids. Germline V gene lookup returns CDR1 MNHNS and CDR2 SASEGT. Trimming shortened V by 6 bases and J by 5 bases, and 7 bases separated the two germline ends.